A single sample gave rise to the 20 T cell receptor beta chains below, sequenced in a study of early T cells in non-severe SARS-CoV-2 infection (dated by TCRdb to the early 2020s). Libraries were made using 5' RACE. Sequencing instrument: NextSeq 500. TCRdb reworked the public reads: Q25 trimming with fastp, MiXCR clone assembly, productive beta chains retained. Every distinct CDR3 protein forms one entry, paired with its most common genes and DNA. The sample contains 86,000 or so distinct CDR3 sequences, about 6% of them found a single time. Less than 9.5% of the sample lies in the top ten. Source material: whole blood. Receptors originate from an adult who was a healthcare worker with PCR-confirmed SARS-CoV-2 infection or an uninfected control (not recorded which).

This clonotype was seen only a few times. J is TRBJ2-7 and V is TRBV29-1; weak D call: TRBD1 (5 bases). Germline lookup yields CDR1 SQVTM and CDR2 ANQGSEA. The CDR3 loop spans 14 amino acids. V was trimmed by 1 base and J by 1 base, leaving 11 bases between them. CDR3 sequence (DNA): TGCAGCGTTGAAGGTGACAGCGAGTCCTACGAGCAGTACTTC. Encoded protein: CSVEGDSESYEQYF.

In this sample, this clonotype turned up a few times. The chain has TRBV20-1 and TRBJ2-3, with 10 bases that match TRBD2. The V and J ends lost 7 bases and 2 bases, in that order; junction bases with no gene match: 9. CDR1 is DFQATT, CDR2 SNEGSKA, per germline (reference sequence). This CDR3 has 15 amino acids. The CDR3 region is CSESGLAENTDTQYF. CDR3 coding DNA: TGCAGTGAGAGCGGACTAGCGGAAAACACAGATACGCAGTATTTT.

This clonotype was counted at least ten times. This chain uses TRBV7-6 with TRBJ1-2; perhaps TRBD1 as D (5 bases). CDR3 length: 13 residues. Germline V gene data show CDR1 as SGHVS and CDR2 as FNYEAQ. With 1 base removed from V and 8 bases from J, the gap between germline ends came to 11 bases. The DNA for the CDR3 is TGTGCCAGCAGCTTAGGGCAGGGTGGCGGCTACACCTTC. Its protein product is CASSLGQGGGYTF.

In this sample, this clonotype turned up a few times. The chain combines TRBV5-4 with TRBJ2-3; D is uncertain. The CDR3 consists of 12 residues. Germline CDR1 reads SGHNT; CDR2 reads YYREEE (reference sequence). V was trimmed by 4 bases and J by 3 bases, leaving 6 bases between them. The CDR3 bases are TGTGCCAGCAGCCCGGAAACAGATACGCAGTATTTT. Translated: CASSPETDTQYF.

The table lists this clonotype with many counts. The V and J genes are TRBV6-1 and TRBJ1-5; TRBD1 matches 9 bases. The junction had 5 bases not matched to a gene; V was cut back by 4 bases and J by 7 bases. Germline assignment: CDR1 MNHNS and CDR2 SASEGT. The CDR3 length is 14 residues. The CDR3 sequence is CASSGGQGLQPQHF. Written as DNA, the CDR3 is TGTGCCAGCAGTGGGGGACAGGGTTTACAGCCCCAGCATTTT.

This clonotype was found many times. The chain links TRBV15 to TRBJ2-3, with 8 bases aligning to TRBD2. Trimming at V came to 1 base and at J to 6 bases, leaving 6 bases not matched to a gene. Germline assignment: CDR1 LNHNV and CDR2 YYDKDF (reference sequence). The CDR3 is 15 residues long. The CDR3 region has the DNA TGTGCCACCAGCAGAGTGGCGGGAGGAACTGATACGCAGTATTTT. Translating it yields CATSRVAGGTDTQYF.

This clonotype was seen a few times. The junction departs from the called germline gene at one end, perhaps through a read error. The CDR3 sequence: CASSSPGNRPQHF. The CDR3 DNA sequence: TGTGCCAGCAGCTCTCCAGGGAATCGGCCCCAGCATTTT. This rearrangement joins TRBV7-2 to TRBJ1-5; possibly TRBD1 for D (5 bases). The CDR3 runs to 13 residues. The germline V gene encodes CDR1 SGHTA and CDR2 FQGNSA.

The gene calls are TRBV4-3 and TRBJ1-1, with 9 bases matching TRBD1. Germline V gene lookup returns CDR1 LGHNA and CDR2 YSLEER. V shed 1 base and J 7 bases; nucleotides not matched to a gene: 4. The CDR3 has 14 residues. The DNA of the CDR3 is TGCGCCAGCAGCCAAGGGGGACAGGGAAGTGAAGCTTTCTTT. Translation gives CASSQGGQGSEAFF.

The chain joins TRBV13 to TRBJ2-1; 7 positions agree with TRBD2. Trimming removed 1 base from V and 6 bases from J; junction bases left unmatched: 6. Germline CDR1 PRHDT, CDR2 FYEKMQ (reference sequence). The CDR3 is 15 amino acids. The CDR3 spells CASSLVAGEVNEQFF. In DNA, the CDR3 is TGTGCCAGCAGCTTAGTGGCGGGAGAGGTCAATGAGCAGTTCTTC.

This clonotype was detected many times. The chain couples TRBV6-2 or TRBV6-3 to TRBJ2-1; 7 nucleotides line up with TRBD1. This CDR3 comprises 15 residues. V shed 2 bases, J shed 4 bases, and the junction held 5 bases outside the gene matches. Per the germline V gene, CDR1 is MNHEY and CDR2 is SVGEGT. CDR3 nucleotides: TGTGCCAGCAGTTACCCGTGGGACAGTTACAATGAGCAGTTCTTC. Amino acids: CASSYPWDSYNEQFF.

This clonotype was counted a few times. This chain connects TRBV20-1 to TRBJ2-3; D gene ambiguous. The CDR3 runs 11 residues. V lost 6 bases and J lost 5, with 9 bases in between. CDR1 is DFQATT and CDR2 is SNEGSKA in the germline V gene (reference sequence). CDR3 in amino acids: CSAKSGDTQYF. Written as DNA, the CDR3 is TGCAGTGCGAAGAGTGGAGATACGCAGTATTTT.

This clonotype was seen at least ten times. The chain combines TRBV3-1 with TRBJ2-3, with D hard to call. Looked up from germline, CDR1 is LGHDT and CDR2 is YNNKEL (reference sequence). V was clipped by 4 bases and J by 4 bases, with 12 bases between them. This CDR3 comprises 14 residues. CDR3 in amino acids: CASSPLAIPDTQYF. CDR3 bases: TGTGCCAGCAGCCCATTAGCAATCCCAGATACGCAGTATTTT.

This clonotype occurred many times. V is TRBV5-1 and J is TRBJ2-5; D gene uncertain. Germline lookup yields CDR1 SGHRS and CDR2 YFSETQ. V lost 0 bases and J lost 5, with 5 bases in between. There are 12 residues in the CDR3. In nucleotides, the CDR3 is TGCGCCAGCAGCTTGGAGGGTGAGACCCAGTACTTC. It yields the protein CASSLEGETQYF.

In its sample, this clonotype was seen many times. CDR3: CASSRGQGSLNTEAFF. CDR3 DNA sequence: TGCGCCAGCAGCAGAGGACAGGGATCCTTGAACACTGAAGCTTTCTTT. The chain carries TRBV5-1 and TRBJ1-1; 8 positions agree with TRBD1. V lost 4 bases and J lost 0; bases outside the gene matches: 8. CDR1 is SGHRS and CDR2 is YFSETQ in the germline V gene. The CDR3 sequence is 16 residues long.

This clonotype was found a few times. The chain employs TRBV7-2 and TRBJ2-7; D is unresolved. The CDR3 length is 12 residues. Germline V lookup: CDR1 SGHTA, CDR2 FQGNSA. Trimming left V 1 base short and J 7 bases short, with 8 bases between. CDR3 coding DNA: TGTGCCAGCAGCTTAGGGCTCCTAGAGCAGTACTTC. This codes for CASSLGLLEQYF.

The chain has TRBV6-2 or TRBV6-3 and TRBJ2-1; no clear D gene. CDR3 size: 13 residues. CDR1 and CDR2 (germline): MNHEY, SVGEGT. Trimming removed 2 bases at V and 9 bases at J, with 11 bases between. The DNA for the CDR3 is TGTGCCAGCAGTTACGGACCGTTTAGTGAGCAGTTCTTC. It encodes CASSYGPFSEQFF.

This clonotype has just a few counts. The chain is built from TRBV7-2 and TRBJ1-4, with 8 positions matching TRBD1. The CDR3 has 17 amino acids. V shed 5 bases, J shed 4 bases, and the junction held 12 bases outside the gene matches. CDR1 and CDR2 (germline): SGHTA, FQGNSA. The CDR3 here is CASSRTGNGGGNEKLFF. As DNA, the CDR3 is TGTGCCAGCAGCCGGACAGGGAATGGTGGGGGTAATGAAAAACTGTTTTTT. The variable domain in full, completed from reference TRBV7-2 and TRBJ1-4, reads GAGVSQSPSNKVTEKGKDVELRCDPISGHTALYWYRQSLGQGLEFLIYFQGNSAPDKSGLPSDRFSAERTGGSVSTLTIQRTQQEDSAVYLCASSRTGNGGGNEKLFFGSGTQLSVL.

This clonotype was counted at least ten times. The chain links TRBV5-1 to TRBJ2-4; no definite D call. Germline CDR1 reads SGHRS; CDR2 reads YFSETQ. There are 14 residues in the CDR3. V gave up 3 bases and J gave up 0 bases, with 7 bases separating them. The CDR3 region has the DNA TGCGCCAGCAGCTACGACCTAGCCAAAAACATTCAGTACTTC. This translates into CASSYDLAKNIQYF.

This clonotype was seen many times. The V gene is TRBV28, the J gene TRBJ1-2; 7 positions match TRBD1. V was clipped by 6 bases and J by 9 bases; unmatched bases: 10. Germline loops: CDR1 MDHEN, CDR2 SYDVKM. The CDR3 is 13 amino acids. DNA for the CDR3: TGTGCCAGCAGCTCTGACAGGGCTAGGAGCTACACCTTC. It translates to CASSSDRARSYTF.

This clonotype was recorded at least ten times. The chain has TRBV6-6 and TRBJ1-1; D not certain. The CDR3 is 12 amino acids. Germline V gene lookup returns CDR1 MNHNY and CDR2 SVGAGI (reference sequence). Trimming left V 0 bases short and J 7 bases short, with 6 bases between. CDR3 bases: TGTGCCAGCAGTTACTCGTCGGTTGAAGCTTTCTTT. Residues: CASSYSSVEAFF.